A single sample is the source of the 10 T cell receptor beta chains below, sequenced in a study of cytomegalovirus exposure and HLA in healthy donors. Amplification used 60 Vbeta primers and 13 Jbeta primers. Generated by immunoSEQ multiplex PCR, the TCRdb table keeps only in-frame clones and is missing some. The sample's table shows about 70,000 clones. Sequenced: PBMCs. Receptor source: a young woman in good health and CMV-seronegative.

The DNA for the CDR3 is TGTGCCAGCAGCTTATTTCAGGGCGCCGCCTACGAGCAGTACTTC. Translating it yields CASSLFQGAAYEQYF. This sequence joins TRBV7-8 and TRBJ2-7; maybe TRBD1 (5 bases). The V gene lost 2 bases and the J gene lost 2 bases, with 13 bases spanning the gap. CDR3 size: 15 residues. The V gene's germline CDR1 is SGHVS and CDR2 FQNEAQ.

This chain joins TRBV5-1 and TRBJ2-5, with TRBD2 matching 8 bases. Germline trimming cut 4 bases from V and 4 bases from J; bases unmatched to any gene: 6. This CDR3 is built from 14 residues. CDR1 SGHRS and CDR2 YFSETQ come from the germline V gene. The CDR3, as DNA: TGCGCCAGCAGCCCAGGGACTAGGGGAGAGACCCAGTACTTC. Protein sequence: CASSPGTRGETQYF.

The chain is built from TRBV30 and TRBJ2-7, with TRBD2 as a possible D gene (5 bases). This CDR3 comprises 11 residues. V shed 5 bases and J shed 0 bases, with 5 bases lying between them. Germline V gene lookup returns CDR1 GTSNPN and CDR2 SVGIG (reference sequence). Here the CDR3 reads CAWEGSYEQYF. The CDR3 nucleotides read TGTGCCTGGGAGGGCTCCTACGAGCAGTACTTC.

The rearrangement links TRBV6-5 to TRBJ1-6, with 11 nucleotides matching TRBD1. The CDR3 contains 14 residues. V lost 7 bases, J lost 9 bases, and 5 bases stayed unmatched. Per germline, CDR1 MNHEY and CDR2 SVGAGI. The CDR3: CASTGTGGFSPLHF. As DNA, the CDR3 is TGTGCCAGCACCGGGACAGGGGGTTTTTCACCCCTCCACTTT.

The rearrangement uses TRBV25-1 and TRBJ2-1; weak D call: TRBD1 (5 bases). The V and J ends lost 6 bases and 0 bases respectively, with 12 bases between them. The germline CDR1 and CDR2 sequences are MGHDK and SYGVNS. The CDR3 runs to 15 residues. The CDR3, as DNA: TGTGCCAGCAGCCCGTTGACAGACTCCTACAATGAGCAGTTCTTC. Amino acid sequence: CASSPLTDSYNEQFF. Together with reference TRBV25-1 and TRBJ2-1, the CDR3 gives the full variable domain: EADIYQTPRYLVIGTGKKITLECSQTMGHDKMYWYQQDPGMELHLIHYSYGVNSTEKGDLSSESTVSRIRTEHFPLTLESARPSHTSQYLCASSPLTDSYNEQFFGPGTRLTVL.

The CDR3 region is CASSSTGGGYEQYF. The CDR3 DNA reads as TGCGCCAGCAGCTCGACAGGGGGCGGCTACGAGCAGTACTTC. This chain joins TRBV5-1 and TRBJ2-7; TRBD1 agrees at 10 bases. After removal of 3 bases from V and 3 bases from J, the junction contained 3 bases not matched to a gene. Germline V gene lookup returns CDR1 SGHRS and CDR2 YFSETQ. This CDR3 is 14 amino acids long.

The V call is TRBV21-1, the J call TRBJ2-1; TRBD2 reflects the table's D call only, with no check against the DNA. TRBV21-1 is marked as a pseudogene. CDR3 length: 16 residues. CDR3 nucleotides: TGTGCCAGCAGCAAAGCAGGGCGGGGGGCTTACAATGAGCAGTTCTTC. As protein: CASSKAGRGAYNEQFF.

The gene calls are TRBV7-9 and TRBJ2-7; 8 bases are shared with TRBD1. The V gene end was trimmed by 4 bases and the J gene end by 2 bases; junction bases not matched to a gene: 4. The germline V gene encodes CDR1 SEHNR and CDR2 FQNEAQ (reference sequence). This CDR3 spans 14 amino acids. CDR3 DNA: TGTGCCAGCAGCTCGACAGGGGAAACCTACGAGCAGTACTTC. Translating gives CASSSTGETYEQYF.

The genes are TRBV7-9 and TRBJ1-4; tentatively, D is TRBD1 (5 bases). CDR3 length: 12 amino acids. Germline CDR1 SEHNR, CDR2 FQNEAQ (reference sequence). CDR3 DNA: TGTGCTGGGGGGTACGATAATGAAAAACTGTTTTTT. It is translated as CAGGYDNEKLFF.

J is TRBJ2-2 and V is TRBV10-3, with 11 bases aligning to TRBD2. In germline, CDR1 is ENHRY, CDR2 SYGVKD. The CDR3 loop spans 16 amino acids. V trimming: 6 bases; J trimming: 2 bases; junction bases outside the gene matches: 5. This chain's CDR3 is CAISTSGSPNTGELFF. DNA for the CDR3: TGTGCCATCAGCACTAGCGGGAGCCCAAACACCGGGGAGCTGTTTTTT.